This T cell receptor beta chain was identified during a study of T cell clonotyping in hematopoietic cell transplantation. The CDR3 runs 13 residues. Trimming shortened V by 4 bases and J by 2 bases, and 9 bases separated the two germline ends. CDR1 and CDR2 from the germline V gene are SGHTS and YDEGEE. This table comes from immunoSEQ multiplex PCR, and its TCRdb copy is limited to in-frame clones, with some not included. The sample lists several thousand clones; approximately 94% were seen once. The specimen comprised PBMCs, sampled 180 days after allogeneic stem cell transplant. The clonotype originates from a female patient in her fifties who had an allogeneic stem cell transplant from an unrelated donor, so the T cells may come from the graft donor. Some clones in this sample may be carry-over from other donors' samples. J is TRBJ2-5 and V is TRBV5-8; weak D call: TRBD1 (6 bases). For the CDR3, the DNA is TGTGCCAGCAGCGCGGACAGACAAGAGACCCAGTACTTC. Amino acids: CASSADRQETQYF.